This entry is about one TCR beta chain. TCRdb re-derived calls from the 5' RACE reads in MiXCR, one entry per CDR3 protein. The data show some 210,000 distinct CDR3 sequences, roughly 15% seen once. The sample belongs to a study of identical twins. The CDR3 sequence is 14 residues long. V was pared by 8 bases and J by 4 bases, with 8 bases of the junction left unmatched. CDR1 is SEHNR and CDR2 is FQNEAQ in the germline V gene (reference sequence). These data also formed part of another study, on T cells expressing NK-cell markers. That investigation notes: Seropositivity for HCMV was found in most of the eight sequenced donors, with one seronegative.

The chain uses TRBV7-9 and TRBJ2-7, with TRBD1 identical over 10 bases. The sample taken for sequencing was CD8+ T cells sorted from blood. This sequence originates from a woman in her late teens or twenties in good health. The CDR3: CASGGDRGWYEQYF. CDR3 sequence (DNA): TGTGCCAGCGGAGGGGACAGGGGTTGGTACGAGCAGTACTTC.